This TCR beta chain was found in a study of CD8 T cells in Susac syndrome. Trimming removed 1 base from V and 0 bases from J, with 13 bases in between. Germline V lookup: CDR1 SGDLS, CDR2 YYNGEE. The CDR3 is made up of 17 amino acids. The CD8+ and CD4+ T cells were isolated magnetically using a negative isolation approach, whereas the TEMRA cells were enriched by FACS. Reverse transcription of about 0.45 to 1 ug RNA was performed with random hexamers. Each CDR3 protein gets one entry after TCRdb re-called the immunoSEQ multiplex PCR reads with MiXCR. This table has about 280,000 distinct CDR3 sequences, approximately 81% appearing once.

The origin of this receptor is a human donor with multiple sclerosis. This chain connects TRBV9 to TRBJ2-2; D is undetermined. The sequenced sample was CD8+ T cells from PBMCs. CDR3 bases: TGTGCCAGCAGCGTAAGGCCCCTTCATGCGAACACCGGGGAGCTGTTTTTT. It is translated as CASSVRPLHANTGELFF.